This TCR beta chain was identified during a study of blood T cell repertoires in COVID-19. About the study: T cells, B-cell-depleted T cells, or PBMCs supplied cDNA or gDNA.

Original analysis: From reference gene primer amplification, estimates of nucleated cell counts were derived. The method was immunoSEQ multiplex PCR; TCRdb's version includes in-frame clones alone and lacks a portion of them. That table is the source of V, J and clone size, and D and trimming were worked out from the DNA. The repertoire consists of roughly 140,000 clones, with about 80% occurring once and the leading ten covering just over 0.55%. CDR3 length: 15 residues. Germline values: CDR1 SGHRS, CDR2 YFSETQ. V shed 5 bases and J 0 bases; nucleotides not matched to a gene: 5. The sequencing sample was made of peripheral blood. This chain links TRBV5-1 with TRBJ2-5; TRBD2 matches 9 bases. This clonotype was sampled from a man between 60 and 75 years old with acute or convalescent COVID-19. CDR3 nucleotides: TGCGCCAGCAGACCGGCTAGCGGGGACCAAGAGACCCAGTACTTC. It specifies CASRPASGDQETQYF.